This T cell receptor (beta chain) was identified during a study of tissue T cells after allogeneic stem cell transplantation. General study findings and limits: Some tissue clones might be persisting host cells; their alloreactivity or antigen specificity was not determined. Across patients, clones rarely overlapped, yet motif clusters were shared tissue-specifically.

In regard to this clone: Antigen unknown.

CDR1 MGHDK and CDR2 SYGVNS come from the germline V gene. The CDR3 has 13 amino acids. V was cut by 4 bases and J by 0 bases, with 7 bases left in between. TCRdb's copy holds only in-frame clones and misses some; the assay was immunoSEQ multiplex PCR. The sample comprises 5,500 to 8,500 clones, about 50% of which are singletons, and 20% to 25% rests with the top ten. The sample consisted of duodenum tissue, taken at autopsy. The TCR originated in an older female donor with lung cancer. The genes are TRBV25-1 and TRBJ2-7; D ambiguous. CDR3 bases: TGTGCCAGCAGTGGACGATACTCCTACGAGCAGTACTTC. It is translated as CASSGRYSYEQYF.